This TCR beta chain was recovered during a study of brain T cells in children with intractable seizures. Some clones are missing from TCRdb's copy, which holds only in-frame ones; the method was immunoSEQ multiplex PCR. Here the sample spans some 80,000 clones, under 95% being singletons. The CDR3 has 13 residues. Germline CDR1 reads SGHTA; CDR2 reads FQGTGA. The germline V and J ends were trimmed by 3 bases and 6 bases, with 8 bases remaining between them. Only cases whose brain tissue showed the highest T cell transcript signatures were sequenced. The receptor was isolated from a girl aged 2 to 9 with Rasmussen encephalitis and intractable seizures. The sample was peripheral blood, taken at surgery. The chain recombines TRBV7-3 with TRBJ2-2; D remains unclear. CDR3 in DNA: TGTGCCAGCAGCTTTAAGGCGGCCGGGGAGCTGTTTTTT. Translation gives CASSFKAAGELFF. The full variable domain, rest sourced from reference TRBV7-3 and TRBJ2-2, is GAGVSQTPSNKVTEKGKYVELRCDPISGHTALYWYRQSLGQGPEFLIYFQGTGAADDSGLPNDRFFAVRPEGSVSTLKIQRTERGDSAVYLCASSFKAAGELFFGEGSRLTVL.